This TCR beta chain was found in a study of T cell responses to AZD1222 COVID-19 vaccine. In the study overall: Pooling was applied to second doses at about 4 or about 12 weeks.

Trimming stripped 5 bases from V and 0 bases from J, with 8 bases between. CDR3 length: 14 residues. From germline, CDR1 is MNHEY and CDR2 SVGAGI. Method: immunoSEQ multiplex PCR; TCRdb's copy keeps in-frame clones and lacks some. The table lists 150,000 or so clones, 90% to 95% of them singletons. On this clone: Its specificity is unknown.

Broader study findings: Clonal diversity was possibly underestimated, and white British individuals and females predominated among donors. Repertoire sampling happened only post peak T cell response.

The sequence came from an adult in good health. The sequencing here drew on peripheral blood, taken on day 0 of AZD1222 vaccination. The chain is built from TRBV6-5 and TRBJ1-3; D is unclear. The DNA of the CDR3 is TGTGCCAGCAGTCCCTCCTACTCTGGAAACACCATATATTTT. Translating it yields CASSPSYSGNTIYF.